Listed below are T cell receptor beta chains from one sample, sequenced in a study of response to subunit inactivated influenza vaccine. Via MiXCR, TCRdb re-called the RT-PCR reads, giving one row per CDR3 protein. Of 590,000 or so distinct CDR3 sequences listed, around 15% are singletons. The specimen was PBMCs from blood, collected around 14 days before vaccination. The receptor set was obtained from a man aged 50-60 years who received an inactivated influenza vaccine. CDR3s include the opening cysteine and the closing phenylalanine or tryptophan. Fields, in order: J gene, clone size, D gene, V gene, CDR3 protein, CDR3 DNA. D genes are given only for firm matches. The listing skips clone size in some rows; elsewhere it reads once, few, many or a size class.

TRBJ2-2 | - | - | TRBV12-3/TRBV12-4 | CASSPLLLGMNTGELFF | TGTGCCAGCAGTCCCTTACTGTTGGGCATGAACACCGGGGAGCTGTTTTTT
TRBJ2-5 | - | TRBD1 | TRBV5-1 | CASSWGQNQETQYF | TGCGCCAGCAGCTGGGGACAGAACCAAGAGACCCAGTACTTC
TRBJ2-7 | - | - | TRBV5-1 | CASREVGSEQYF | TGCGCCAGCAGGGAGGTTGGGTCCGAGCAGTACTTC
TRBJ2-7 | few | TRBD2 | TRBV6-5 | CASSYGLAGVPGYEQYF | TGTGCCAGCAGTTATGGTCTAGCGGGAGTGCCCGGGTACGAGCAGTACTTC
TRBJ2-1 | many | - | TRBV15 | CATSRGGLGSYNEQFF | TGTGCCACCAGCAGAGGGGGGCTAGGATCCTACAATGAGCAGTTCTTC
TRBJ1-1 | - | - | TRBV5-5 | CASSPGRKNTEAFF | TGTGCCAGCAGCCCAGGACGGAAGAACACTGAAGCTTTCTTT
TRBJ2-5 | - | TRBD1 | TRBV13 | CASSLAPDRVQETQYF | TGTGCCAGCAGCTTAGCCCCGGACAGGGTACAAGAGACCCAGTACTTC
TRBJ1-6 | many | - | TRBV12-3/TRBV12-4 | CASRLRGYNSPLHF | TGTGCCAGCAGACTGCGAGGCTATAATTCACCCCTCCACTTT
TRBJ2-1 | few | - | TRBV11-2 | CASSLDRGGHNEQFF | TGTGCCAGCAGCTTAGATCGGGGCGGCCACAATGAGCAGTTCTTC
TRBJ2-1 | few | TRBD2 | TRBV7-9 | CASSFILAGSYNEQFF | TGTGCCAGCAGCTTCATTCTAGCGGGATCCTACAATGAGCAGTTCTTC
TRBJ2-3 | - | TRBD2 | TRBV7-3 | CASSPLAGERKNGDTQYF | TGTGCCAGCAGCCCCCTGGCGGGAGAAAGGAAAAACGGAGATACGCAGTATTTT
TRBJ1-4 | few | - | TRBV6-1 | CATQTGPNEKLFF | TGTGCCACCCAGACGGGGCCTAATGAAAAACTGTTTTTT
TRBJ2-2 | few | TRBD1 | TRBV29-1 | CSVWAGGVDTGELFF | TGCAGCGTTTGGGCAGGGGGTGTGGACACCGGGGAGCTGTTTTTT
TRBJ1-4 | - | TRBD1 | TRBV4-3 | CASSQGEDRGYEKLFF | TGCGCCAGCAGCCAAGGAGAAGACAGGGGCTATGAAAAACTGTTTTTT
TRBJ2-1 | - | - | TRBV25-1 | CASSQGVSLRNEQFF | TGTGCCAGCAGTCAGGGCGTCAGTTTGAGGAATGAGCAGTTCTTC
TRBJ1-2 | - | TRBD1 | TRBV2 | CASSDGQGARGYTF | TGTGCCAGCAGTGATGGGCAGGGGGCGAGGGGCTACACCTTC
TRBJ2-1 | - | TRBD1 | TRBV20-1 | CSARQGAVYNEQFF | TGCAGTGCTAGACAGGGGGCTGTCTACAATGAGCAGTTCTTC